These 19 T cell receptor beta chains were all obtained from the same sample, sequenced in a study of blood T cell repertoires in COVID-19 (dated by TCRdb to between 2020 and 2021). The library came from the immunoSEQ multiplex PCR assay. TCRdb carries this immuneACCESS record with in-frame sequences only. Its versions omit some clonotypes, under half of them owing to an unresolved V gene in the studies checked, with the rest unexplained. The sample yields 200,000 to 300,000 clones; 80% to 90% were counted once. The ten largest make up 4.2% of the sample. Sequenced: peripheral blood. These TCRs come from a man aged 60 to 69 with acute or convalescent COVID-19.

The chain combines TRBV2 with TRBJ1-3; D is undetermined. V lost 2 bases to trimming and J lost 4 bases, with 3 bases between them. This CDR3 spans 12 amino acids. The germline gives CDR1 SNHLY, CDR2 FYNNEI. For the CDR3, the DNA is TGTGCCAGCAGTGAACCAGGAAACACCATATATTTT. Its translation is CASSEPGNTIYF.

CDR3 protein: CSLSGWREGETQYF. CDR3 in DNA: TGCAGCCTCTCCGGGTGGCGGGAGGGGGAGACCCAGTACTTC. V and J are TRBV29-1 and TRBJ2-5; the match to TRBD2 covers 9 bases. From germline, CDR1 is SQVTM and CDR2 ANQGSEA. CDR3 length: 14 residues. The V segment lost 8 bases and the J segment 5 bases; nucleotides outside the gene matches: 12.

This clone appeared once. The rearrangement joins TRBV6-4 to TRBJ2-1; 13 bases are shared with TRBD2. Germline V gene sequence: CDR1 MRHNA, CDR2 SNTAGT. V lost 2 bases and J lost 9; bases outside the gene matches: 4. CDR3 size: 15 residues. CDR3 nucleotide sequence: TGTGCCAGCAGTGACAGGACTAGCGGGAGTATTGAGCAGTTCTTC. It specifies CASSDRTSGSIEQFF.

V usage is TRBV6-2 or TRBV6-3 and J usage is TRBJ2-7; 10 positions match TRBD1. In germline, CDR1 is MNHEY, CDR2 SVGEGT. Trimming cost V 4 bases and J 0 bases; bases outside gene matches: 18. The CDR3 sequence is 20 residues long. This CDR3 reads CASSWAQPGQGIGPSYEQYF. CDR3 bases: TGTGCCAGCAGTTGGGCCCAACCGGGACAGGGGATCGGGCCCTCCTACGAGCAGTACTTC.

Written as DNA, the CDR3 is TGTGCCAGCAGCTTCCGCCGGACCAGACTAGCGGGGGCCCTCGAGGATACGCAGTATTTT. Its translation: CASSFRRTRLAGALEDTQYF. This chain joins TRBV7-8 and TRBJ2-3; 12 nucleotides agree with TRBD2. The CDR3 runs to 20 residues. The trim removed 3 bases at V and 6 bases at J, leaving 19 bases unmatched. Germline V gene sequence: CDR1 SGHVS, CDR2 FQNEAQ. The entire variable domain, with the rest obtained from reference TRBV7-8 and TRBJ2-3, is as follows: GAGVSQSPRYKVAKRGQDVALRCDPISGHVSLFWYQQALGQGPEFLTYFQNEAQLDKSGLPSDRFFAERPEGSVSTLKIQRTQQEDSAVYLCASSFRRTRLAGALEDTQYFGPGTRLTVL.

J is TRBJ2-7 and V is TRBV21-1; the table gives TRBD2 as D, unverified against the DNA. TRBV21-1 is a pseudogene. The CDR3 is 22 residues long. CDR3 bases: TGTGCCAGCAGCAAACCCACCCCTGGGCCTCACTCGACTAGCGGAGATAACTACGAGCAGTACTTC. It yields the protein CASSKPTPGPHSTSGDNYEQYF.

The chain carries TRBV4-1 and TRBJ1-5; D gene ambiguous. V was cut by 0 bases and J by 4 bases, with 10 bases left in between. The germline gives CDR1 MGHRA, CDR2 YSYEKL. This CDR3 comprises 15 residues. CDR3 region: CASSQDHGLNQPQHF. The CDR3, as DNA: TGCGCCAGCAGCCAAGATCACGGTCTTAATCAGCCCCAGCATTTT.

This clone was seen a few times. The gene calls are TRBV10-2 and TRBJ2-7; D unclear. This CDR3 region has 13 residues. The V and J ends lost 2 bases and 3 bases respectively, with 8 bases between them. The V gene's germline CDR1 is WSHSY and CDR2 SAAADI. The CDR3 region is CASSEIQNYEQYF. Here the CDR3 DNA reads TGCGCCAGCAGTGAGATTCAAAACTACGAGCAGTACTTC.

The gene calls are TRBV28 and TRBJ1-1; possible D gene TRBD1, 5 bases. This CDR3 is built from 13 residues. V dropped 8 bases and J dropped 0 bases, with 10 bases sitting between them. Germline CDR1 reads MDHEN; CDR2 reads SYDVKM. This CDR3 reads CASLLQVNTEAFF. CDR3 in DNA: TGTGCCAGCTTACTACAGGTGAACACTGAAGCTTTCTTT.

CDR3 amino acids: CAWTTGAGSYEQYF. The CDR3 bases are TGTGCCTGGACGACAGGGGCCGGCTCCTACGAGCAGTACTTC. The chain links TRBV30 to TRBJ2-7, with TRBD1 matching 8 bases. The CDR3 runs to 14 residues. Germline trimming cut 4 bases from V and 0 bases from J; bases unmatched to any gene: 5. Germline CDR1 is GTSNPN and CDR2 is SVGIG (reference sequence).

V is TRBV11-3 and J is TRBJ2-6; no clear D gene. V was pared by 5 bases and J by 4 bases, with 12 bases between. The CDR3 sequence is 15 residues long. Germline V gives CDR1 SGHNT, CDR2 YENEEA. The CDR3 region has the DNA TGTGCCAGCAGCCCCCAAGGAGAAGGGGCCAACGTCCTGACTTTC. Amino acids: CASSPQGEGANVLTF.

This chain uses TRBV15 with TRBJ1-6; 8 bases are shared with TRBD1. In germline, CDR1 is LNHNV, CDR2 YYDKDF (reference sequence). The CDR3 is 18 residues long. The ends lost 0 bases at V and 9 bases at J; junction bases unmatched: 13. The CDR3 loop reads CATSRDWSMTGVGSPLHF. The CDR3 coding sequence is TGTGCCACCAGCAGAGATTGGTCCATGACAGGGGTCGGTTCACCCCTCCACTTT.

CDR3 sequence reads: CASSLQPGQGGNGYTF. CDR3 DNA sequence: TGTGCCAGCAGCTTACAGCCGGGACAGGGTGGAAATGGCTACACCTTC. This sequence joins TRBV4-2 and TRBJ1-2, with 9 bases aligning to TRBD1. The CDR3 is 16 residues long. The germline V gene encodes CDR1 LGHNA and CDR2 YNFKEQ. V lost 5 bases, J lost 6 bases, and 13 bases stayed unmatched.

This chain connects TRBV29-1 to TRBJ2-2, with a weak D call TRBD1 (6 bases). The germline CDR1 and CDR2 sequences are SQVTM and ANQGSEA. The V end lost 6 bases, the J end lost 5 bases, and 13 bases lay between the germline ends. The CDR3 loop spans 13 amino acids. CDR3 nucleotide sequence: TGCAGCGTAAACAGGGTGGGGACCGGGGAGCTGTTTTTT. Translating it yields CSVNRVGTGELFF.

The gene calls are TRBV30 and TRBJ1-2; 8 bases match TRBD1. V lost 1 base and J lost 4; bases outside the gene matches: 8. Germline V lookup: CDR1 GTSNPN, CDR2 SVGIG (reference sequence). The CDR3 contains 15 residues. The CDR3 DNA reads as TGTGCCTGGAGTGCCACCGGGACAGGCTTCTATGGCTACACCTTC. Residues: CAWSATGTGFYGYTF.

For the CDR3, the DNA is TGTGCCAGGCAAAAAAACCAGGGGCCGGGGAATTCACCCCTCCACTTT. This encodes CARQKNQGPGNSPLHF. The chain links TRBV6-4 to TRBJ1-6; tentatively, D is TRBD1 (6 bases). This CDR3 region has 16 residues. Germline V gene lookup returns CDR1 MRHNA and CDR2 SNTAGT. The V end was cut by 9 bases, the J end by 7 bases, with 22 bases between.

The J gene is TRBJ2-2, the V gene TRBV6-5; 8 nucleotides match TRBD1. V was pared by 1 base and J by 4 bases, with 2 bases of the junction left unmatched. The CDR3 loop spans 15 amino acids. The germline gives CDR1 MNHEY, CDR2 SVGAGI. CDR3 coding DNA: TGTGCCAGCAGTTACTTACAGGGGGGCACCGGGGAGCTGTTTTTT. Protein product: CASSYLQGGTGELFF.

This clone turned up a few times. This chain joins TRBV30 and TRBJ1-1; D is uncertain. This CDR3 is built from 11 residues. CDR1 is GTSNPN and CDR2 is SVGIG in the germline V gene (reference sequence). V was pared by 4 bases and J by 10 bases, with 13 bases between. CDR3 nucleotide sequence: TGTGCCTGGACCAAACTTTCCCTAGCTTTCTTT. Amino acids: CAWTKLSLAFF.

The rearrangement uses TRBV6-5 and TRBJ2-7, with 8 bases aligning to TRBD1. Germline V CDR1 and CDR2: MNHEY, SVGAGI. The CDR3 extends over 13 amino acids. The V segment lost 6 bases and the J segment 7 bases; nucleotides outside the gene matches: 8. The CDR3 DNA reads TGTGCCAGCAGACCGACAGGGGCTCGTGAGCAGTACTTC. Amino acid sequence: CASRPTGAREQYF.